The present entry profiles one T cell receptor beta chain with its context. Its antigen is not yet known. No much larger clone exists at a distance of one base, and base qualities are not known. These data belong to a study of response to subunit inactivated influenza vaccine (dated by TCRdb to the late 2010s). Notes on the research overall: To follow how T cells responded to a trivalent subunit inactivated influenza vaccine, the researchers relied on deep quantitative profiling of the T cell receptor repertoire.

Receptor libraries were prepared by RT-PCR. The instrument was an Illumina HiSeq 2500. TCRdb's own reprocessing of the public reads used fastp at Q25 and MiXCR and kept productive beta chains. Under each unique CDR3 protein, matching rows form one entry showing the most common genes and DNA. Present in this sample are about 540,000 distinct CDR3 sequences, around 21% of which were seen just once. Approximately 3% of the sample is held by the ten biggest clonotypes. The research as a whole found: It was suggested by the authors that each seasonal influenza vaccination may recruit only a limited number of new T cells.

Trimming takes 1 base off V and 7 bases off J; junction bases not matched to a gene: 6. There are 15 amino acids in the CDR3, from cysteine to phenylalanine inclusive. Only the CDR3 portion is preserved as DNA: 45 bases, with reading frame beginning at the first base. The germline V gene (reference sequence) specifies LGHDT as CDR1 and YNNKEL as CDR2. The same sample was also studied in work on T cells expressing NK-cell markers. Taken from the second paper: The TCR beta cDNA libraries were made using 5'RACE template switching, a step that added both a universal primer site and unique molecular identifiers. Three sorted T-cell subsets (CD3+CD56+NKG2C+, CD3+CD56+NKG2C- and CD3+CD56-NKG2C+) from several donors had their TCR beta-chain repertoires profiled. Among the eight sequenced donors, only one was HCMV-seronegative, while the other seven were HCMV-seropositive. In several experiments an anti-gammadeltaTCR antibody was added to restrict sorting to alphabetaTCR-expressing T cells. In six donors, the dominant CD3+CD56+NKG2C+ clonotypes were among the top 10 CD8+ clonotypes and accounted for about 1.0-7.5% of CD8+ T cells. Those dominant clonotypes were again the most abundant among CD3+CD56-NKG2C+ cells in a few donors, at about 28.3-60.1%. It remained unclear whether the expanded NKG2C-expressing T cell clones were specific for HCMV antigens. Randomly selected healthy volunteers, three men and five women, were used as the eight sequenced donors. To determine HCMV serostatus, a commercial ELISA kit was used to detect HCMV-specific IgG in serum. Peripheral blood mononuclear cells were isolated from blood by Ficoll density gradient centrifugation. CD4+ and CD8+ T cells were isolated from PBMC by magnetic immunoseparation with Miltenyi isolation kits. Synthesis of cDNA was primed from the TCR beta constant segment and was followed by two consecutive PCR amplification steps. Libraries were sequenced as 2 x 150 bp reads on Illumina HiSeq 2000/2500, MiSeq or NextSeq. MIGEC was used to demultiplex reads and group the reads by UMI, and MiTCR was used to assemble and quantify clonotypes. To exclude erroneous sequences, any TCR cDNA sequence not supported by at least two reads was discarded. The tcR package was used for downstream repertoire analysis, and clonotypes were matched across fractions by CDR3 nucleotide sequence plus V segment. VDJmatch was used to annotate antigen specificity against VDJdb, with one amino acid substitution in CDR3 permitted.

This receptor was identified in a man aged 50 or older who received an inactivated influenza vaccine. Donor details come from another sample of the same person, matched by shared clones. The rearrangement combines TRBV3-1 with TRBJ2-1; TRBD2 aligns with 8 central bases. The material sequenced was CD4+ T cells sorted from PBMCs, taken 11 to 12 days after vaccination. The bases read TGTGCCAGCAGCCAAGTAGGCGGGGGGTCTAATGAGCAGTTCTTC. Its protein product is CASSQVGGGSNEQFF.